This T cell receptor (beta chain) was captured by sequencing in a study of cytomegalovirus exposure and HLA in healthy donors (dated by TCRdb to 2016 to 2017). In terms of the full investigation: According to an earlier analysis of a few hundred of the donors, about 190 million T cells yielded 90 million to 130 million unique TCR beta sequences and about 300 Gb of sequence data. To predict cytomegalovirus infection status, the study combined high-throughput TCR immunosequencing, statistical association of individual TCRs with disease status, and machine learning. Among some 400 genotyped donors of the cohort, an average of around 240,000 unique TCR beta nucleotide sequences were sequenced per donor, about a sixth of them non-productive. To study patterns of TCR occurrence, a later analysis re-analyzed previously published TCR beta repertoires from 666 donors and added high-resolution HLA genotyping. The aim of the study was to test whether cataloging public T cell receptors could identify signatures of past pathogen exposure. Typing coverage differed by locus: A, B, C, DRB1 and DQB1 were typed in roughly 620-640 donors, DQA1 in about 500, DPA1 in some 570, and DPB1 in 472. All discovery cohort repertoires had been generated on a single sequencing platform. Besides the first cohort of more than 650 subjects, a separate validation cohort made up of 120 or so different subjects was used. The study profiled the T cell repertoires of some 610 subjects by immunosequencing and related them to cytomegalovirus serostatus. Donor age, sex, ethnicity and CMV serostatus were collected together with the repertoire data. Genome-wide SNP genotypes for about 60% of the roughly 670 donors were used in a later genetic analysis, which treated that subset as a discovery cohort. The later analysis used no new phenotypic data to find candidate immune exposures, relying instead on TCR beta sequences and their occurrence across donors. About five DR-DQ haplotypes were treated as single units for association and clustering because of strong linkage in the cohort. Among the roughly 390 genotyped donors, around 79% belonged to the genetic ancestry cluster associated with self-reported Caucasian donors. An earlier analysis of around 580 of the donors used high-throughput TCR beta sequencing to judge whether each TCR beta V gene segment behaved as functional or pseudogenic. An early release covering around 630 HLA-typed donors comprised about 310 gigabases of sequencing data and approximately 80 million unique TCR sequences. HLA typing included class I and class II loci at four-digit resolution.

Reading from cysteine to phenylalanine, the CDR3 counts 13 amino acids. Only the CDR3 region is kept as DNA, spanning 39 bases read in frame from base 1. CDR1 and CDR2 were assigned from the germline V gene as SGHTA and FQGNSA. V gives up 5 bases and J gives up 4 bases, and the segment between their germline ends measures 11 bases. Library method: the immunoSEQ multiplex PCR assay. The multiplex PCR relied on a mix of 60 forward primers for TCR Vbeta segments and 13 reverse primers for TCR Jbeta segments. A multiplex PCR assay on genomic DNA amplified the CDR3 region of rearranged TCR beta genes. Amplified TCR beta libraries were sequenced as 87-base-pair reads on the Illumina HiSeq System. In the paper's pipeline: A later analysis counted about 82 million unique TCR beta chains across the 666 repertoires, and roughly 9.9 million of these chains were shared by at least two donors. Raw reads were error-corrected and collapsed into unique sequences by a nearest-neighbor algorithm in which closely related sequences were merged to remove PCR and sequencing errors. V, D and J gene segments were assigned by aligning CDR3 sequences to IMGT reference sequences. Each retained sequence needed at least a six-nucleotide match to both a V gene segment and a J gene segment. Rearrangements were called productive when the CDR3 lacked stop codons and stayed in frame with V and J; all others were non-productive. Following IMGT convention, CDR3 was defined as the stretch from the second conserved V-encoded cysteine up to the conserved J-encoded phenylalanine. In an earlier analysis of approximately 500 of the donors, sequences lacking an unambiguous match to a single V gene segment were excluded. An earlier analysis of a few hundred of the donors called V segments functional above 56.7% productive rearrangements and segregating when the between-donor standard deviation exceeded 5%. To diagnose cytomegalovirus status from the catalog of TCR beta chain sequences, a statistical classification framework was built. V and J gene assignment, in a later analysis, came from comparing TCR nucleotide sequences with IMGT/GENE-DB human TR gene sequences. In a later analysis, CDR3 sequences and most-parsimonious VDJ recombination scenarios were assigned using the TCRdist pipeline. In a later analysis, each TCR beta chain was defined by its CDR3 amino acid sequence together with its V-gene family, and reads without a unique V-gene family were excluded. A later analysis removed 600 or so highly shared, low-generation-probability nucleotide sequences to deal with suspected cross-contamination and a sequencing artifact. For each public chain, a later analysis derived a clonal expansion index from normalized ranks of inferred template counts within each repertoire. In a later analysis, generation probabilities were computed using a VDJ recombination model fitted to out-of-frame rearrangements, and the results were checked against IGoR. Hypergeometric tests were used in a later analysis to score TCR-TCR, TCR-HLA and TCR-CMV co-occurrence, with a repertoire-size bias correction applied to the TCR pairs. In a later analysis, false discovery rates were estimated by permuting HLA or CMV assignments 20 times. In a later analysis, co-occurring TCRs were grouped using DBSCAN, with TCRdist sequence similarity added in when clustering inside HLA-allele-positive subsets. For co-occurrence clustering, repertoires with fewer than 30,000 or more than 120,000 public chains were excluded, along with a handful of repertoires with anomalous nucleotide sharing. TCRdb stores this immuneACCESS table with in-frame sequences only. Part of the clones is absent; in the studies checked, under half of the shortfall reflects unresolved V genes, and no reason is known for the rest. V and J calls and clone size are those listed in that table; D and trimming were worked out from the DNA. The sample has under 170,000 clones on record, roughly 80% of them singletons. The ten top clones hold 3.5% of the sample.

In total, about 650 healthy bone marrow donors made up the cohort. Cohort members were all nominally healthy when sampled, although unrecorded immune exposures were likely present. CMV serostatus was recorded as positive for around 300 and negative for about 50% of the roughly 670 cohort members, whereas no CMV serostatus was recorded for the donor in question. Every donor gave a peripheral blood sample, and the peripheral blood mononuclear cells from that sample were used for TCR beta sequencing. The Qiagen DNeasy Blood Extraction Kit was used to extract genomic DNA from the blood cell samples. Only one count was recorded for this clone. What this receptor recognizes is not known. No much larger clone is present one base from it, and per-base qualities are unavailable. The study at large found these results: Specific HLA alleles were associated with around 18,000 TCR beta sequences at a false discovery rate of 0.05 in a later analysis. In a later genetic analysis, a missense DCLRE1C variant was associated with V-gene and J-gene trimming of TCR beta chains, and the association was replicated in an independent cohort. In vitro tests confirmed that a few of the cytomegalovirus-associated TCR beta chains recognize cytomegalovirus antigens. In a later analysis, HLA-associated TCR beta chains were found to be more clonally expanded and to have lower generation probabilities than equally common non-associated chains. Correlated functional status among segregating V segments might be attributable to linkage disequilibrium, but an unknown experimental factor could not be ruled out. A cluster of highly shared sequence variants was judged likely to be a technical artifact of the sequencing pipeline. Across donors, most TCR sequences were observed very rarely, whereas some public TCRs were present in many individuals. A further reported finding was that TCR beta sequences accurately predicted the HLA-A and HLA-B alleles for most subjects in the first cohort. In a later analysis, several top co-occurrence clusters were reported to appear linked to parvovirus B19, influenza, CMV and Epstein-Barr virus. About 17 rarely observed V segments, including chromosome 9 orphons, were excluded from the earlier analysis of about 610 of the donors because counts were too low. Only TCR beta chains were sequenced in this cohort, and the absence of alpha or paired-chain data limited detectable features. According to a later genetic analysis, donors in an Asian-associated ancestry cluster had fewer N-insertions in productive TCRs than the approximately 630-donor mean. In an earlier analysis of some 540 of the donors, most TCR beta V segments appeared in productive rearrangements about 87% or about 30% of the time, broadly matching IMGT annotations. When HLA alleles, especially DR and DQ, strongly co-occurred, TCR associations were difficult to assign to individual alleles. For the cohort, immune exposure information was limited to CMV serostatus. Roughly uniform sequencing depth across donors was assumed in presence/absence analyses, although this assumption may not hold. A later analysis found that TCR association rates varied across HLA loci, with DRB1 alleles showing the most associated TCRs and HLA-C alleles the fewest. A total of fewer than 200 TCR beta chains were listed by the study as associated with cytomegalovirus. In both the original and validation cohorts, the classifier was reported to diagnose cytomegalovirus status with high specificity and sensitivity. Because HLA typing was missing for some donors at each locus, association tests included only the typed subset. A later analysis found that most CMV-associated TCR beta chains appeared HLA-restricted, with HLA associations seemingly driven largely by CMV exposure. The authors suggested that the approach could potentially be generalized to other disease states and immunological phenotypes. Some IMGT-functional V segments, including TRBV6-2 and TRBV6-3, could not be told apart with the 87-base-pair reads, so those segments were excluded.

This sequence uses TRBV7-2 and TRBJ1-2, and possibly TRBD1, on 6 matching bases. Sequenced input: PBMCs. This TCR came from a human donor in good health. CDR3 region: CASSPTGSYGYTF. DNA sequence: TGTGCCAGCAGCCCCACAGGGTCCTATGGCTACACCTTC.